Listed below are T cell receptor beta chains from one sample, sequenced in a study of identical twins. TCRdb used MiXCR to reprocess the 5' RACE reads, holding one entry per CDR3 protein. This sample has around 340,000 distinct CDR3 sequences, with around 12% found just once. This sample also belongs to another study, concerning yellow fever vaccine responses in identical twins.

Sequenced material: CD8+ T cells sorted from blood. These receptors came from a woman between 18 and 29 years old in good health. CDR3s include the opening cysteine and the closing phenylalanine or tryptophan. D genes are given only for firm matches. Size values are once, few and many counts, or a class for expanded clones, and some rows have none.

TRBD1 | TRBJ2-1 | TRBV7-9 | few | CASSPTGGSYNEQFF | TGTGCCAGCAGTCCGACAGGGGGCTCCTACAATGAGCAGTTCTTC
TRBD1 | TRBJ2-7 | TRBV29-1 | NA | CSVEGQGAAYEQYF | TGCAGCGTTGAGGGCCAGGGGGCAGCCTACGAGCAGTACTTC
NA | TRBJ2-1 | TRBV2 | many | CASSEWLRNEQFF | TGTGCCAGCAGTGAATGGCTACGCAATGAGCAGTTCTTC
NA | TRBJ1-6 | TRBV4-1 | NA | CASSQASSSYNSPLHF | TGCGCCAGCAGCCAAGCCAGTAGCTCCTATAATTCACCCCTCCACTTT
TRBD2 | TRBJ2-3 | TRBV6-4 | NA | CASMGTSGGIDTQYF | TGTGCCAGCATGGGGACTAGCGGGGGGATCGATACGCAGTATTTT
TRBD1 | TRBJ1-1 | TRBV7-9 | NA | CASSPEDRVNTEAFF | TGTGCCAGCAGCCCAGAGGACAGGGTGAACACTGAAGCTTTCTTT
NA | TRBJ1-5 | TRBV10-2 | many | CASSKGGWRPQHF | TGCGCCAGCAGCAAAGGGGGGTGGAGGCCCCAGCATTTT
TRBD1 | TRBJ1-6 | TRBV6-1 | NA | CASSGLQGNYNSPLHF | TGTGCCAGCAGTGGATTACAGGGGAACTATAATTCACCCCTCCACTTT
NA | TRBJ1-1 | TRBV28 | NA | CASSLADKNTEAFF | TGTGCCAGCAGTTTAGCGGATAAGAACACTGAAGCTTTCTTT
TRBD2 | TRBJ2-7 | TRBV4-1 | NA | CASSQATGLAGGYEQYF | TGCGCCAGCAGCCAAGCGACAGGACTAGCGGGAGGTTACGAGCAGTACTTC
TRBD2 | TRBJ2-1 | TRBV12-3/TRBV12-4 | NA | CASRTRLAGAYNEQFF | TGTGCCAGCAGGACCAGACTAGCGGGAGCTTACAATGAGCAGTTCTTC
TRBD2 | TRBJ2-1 | TRBV25-1 | NA | CASSESRLRDGRANTSGAYNEQFF | TGTGCCAGCAGTGAATCTAGGCTTCGGGACGGTAGAGCTAATACTAGCGGGGCGTACAATGAGCAGTTCTTC
NA | TRBJ1-1 | TRBV4-1 | few | CASSQGPGVNTEAFF | TGCGCCAGCAGCCAAGGTCCAGGGGTGAACACTGAAGCTTTCTTT
NA | TRBJ2-7 | TRBV7-9 | NA | CASSLESIYEQYF | TGTGCCAGCAGCTTAGAGAGTATCTACGAGCAGTACTTC
NA | TRBJ1-2 | TRBV5-8 | NA | CASSLVSEGFHYGYTF | TGTGCCAGCAGCTTGGTTTCCGAGGGTTTCCATTACGGCTACACCTTC
TRBD1 | TRBJ1-2 | TRBV28 | few | CASSSPTGTGEGGYTF | TGTGCCAGCAGCTCTCCGACCGGGACAGGGGAAGGAGGCTACACCTTC
NA | TRBJ2-1 | TRBV3-1 | NA | CASSLGTHSYNEQFF | TGTGCCAGCAGCCTAGGGACACACTCATACAATGAGCAGTTCTTC